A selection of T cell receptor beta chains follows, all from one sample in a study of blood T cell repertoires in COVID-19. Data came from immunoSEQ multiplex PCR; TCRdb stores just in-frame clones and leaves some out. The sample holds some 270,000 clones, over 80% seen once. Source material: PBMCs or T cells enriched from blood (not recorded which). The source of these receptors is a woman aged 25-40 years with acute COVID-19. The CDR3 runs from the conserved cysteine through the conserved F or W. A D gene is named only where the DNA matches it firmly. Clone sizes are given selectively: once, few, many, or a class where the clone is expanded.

CDR3aa: CASSLTRQGARRNYYEQYF
CDR3nt: TGTGCCAGCAGTTTAACCCGACAGGGGGCCCGGCGGAATTACTACGAGCAGTACTTC
j_gene: TRBJ2-7
v_gene: TRBV27
len: 19
d_gene: TRBD1
abundance: .

CDR3aa: CASSLGQGASGNTIYF
CDR3nt: TGTGCCAGCAGTTTAGGACAGGGAGCCTCTGGAAACACCATATATTTT
j_gene: TRBJ1-3
v_gene: TRBV28
len: 16
d_gene: TRBD1
abundance: .

CDR3aa: CASRGPTGQGTEAFF
CDR3nt: TGTGCCAGCAGAGGACCGACAGGGCAAGGTACTGAAGCTTTCTTT
j_gene: TRBJ1-1
v_gene: TRBV6-5
len: 15
d_gene: TRBD1
abundance: .

CDR3aa: CASGRETGELFF
CDR3nt: TGTGCCAGCGGGAGGGAGACCGGGGAGCTGTTTTTT
j_gene: TRBJ2-2
v_gene: TRBV7-2
len: 12
d_gene: TRBD2
abundance: .

CDR3aa: CASSSPGGEQYF
CDR3nt: TGTGCCAGCAGTTCACCAGGGGGCGAGCAGTACTTC
j_gene: TRBJ2-7
v_gene: TRBV27
len: 12
d_gene: TRBD1
abundance: .

CDR3aa: CASSPPNRGINEKLFF
CDR3nt: TGTGCCAGCTCACCACCCAACAGGGGGATTAATGAAAAACTGTTTTTT
j_gene: TRBJ1-4
v_gene: TRBV18
len: 16
d_gene: TRBD1
abundance: .

CDR3aa: CASGTSEQFF
CDR3nt: TGTGCCAGTGGGACTTCAGAGCAGTTCTTC
j_gene: TRBJ2-1
v_gene: TRBV19
len: 10
d_gene: .
abundance: .

CDR3aa: CASSRRLVVEQFF
CDR3nt: TGTGCCAGCAGCCGTCGACTAGTTGTTGAGCAGTTCTTC
j_gene: TRBJ2-1
v_gene: TRBV7-8
len: 13
d_gene: .
abundance: once

CDR3aa: CASREDFATIYF
CDR3nt: TGTGCCAGCAGAGAGGACTTCGCCACCATATATTTT
j_gene: TRBJ1-3
v_gene: TRBV2
len: 12
d_gene: .
abundance: .

CDR3aa: CAWSPTGVALAGAAVTQYF
CDR3nt: TGTGCCTGGAGTCCAACAGGGGTAGCGTTAGCGGGGGCCGCTGTGACCCAGTACTTC
j_gene: TRBJ2-5
v_gene: TRBV30
len: 19
d_gene: TRBD2
abundance: .

CDR3aa: CASSFNRDSYEQYF
CDR3nt: TGTGCCAGCAGTTTCAACCGGGACTCCTACGAGCAGTACTTC
j_gene: TRBJ2-7
v_gene: TRBV27
len: 14
d_gene: .
abundance: once

CDR3aa: CASSFGGGTEAFF
CDR3nt: TGTGCCAGCAGCTTTGGGGGGGGGACTGAAGCTTTCTTT
j_gene: TRBJ1-1
v_gene: TRBV7-2
len: 13
d_gene: .
abundance: .

CDR3aa: CASSYAKNAHDSDRPQHF
CDR3nt: TGTGCCAGCAGTTACGCGAAAAACGCCCACGACAGCGATCGGCCCCAGCATTTT
j_gene: TRBJ1-5
v_gene: TRBV6-7
len: 18
d_gene: .
abundance: .

CDR3aa: CASRRGGGASGYTF
CDR3nt: TGTGCCAGCAGGAGGGGCGGGGGGGCGTCGGGCTACACCTTC
j_gene: TRBJ1-2
v_gene: TRBV27
len: 14
d_gene: .
abundance: once

CDR3aa: CASSFSDRDRNGYTF
CDR3nt: TGTGCCAGCAGCTTCTCCGACAGGGACAGGAATGGCTACACCTTC
j_gene: TRBJ1-2
v_gene: TRBV7-8
len: 15
d_gene: TRBD1
abundance: .

CDR3aa: CATLGGTEAFF
CDR3nt: TGTGCCACCCTGGGGGGGACTGAAGCTTTCTTT
j_gene: TRBJ1-1
v_gene: TRBV28
len: 11
d_gene: .
abundance: .

CDR3aa: CASSPTGSGNTIYF
CDR3nt: TGTGCCAGCTCACCGACAGGTTCTGGAAACACCATATATTTT
j_gene: TRBJ1-3
v_gene: TRBV18
len: 14
d_gene: .
abundance: .

CDR3aa: CASSVVSHGLAGEDTQYF
CDR3nt: TGCGCCAGCAGCGTCGTCTCCCACGGACTAGCGGGGGAGGATACGCAGTATTTT
j_gene: TRBJ2-3
v_gene: TRBV5-1
len: 18
d_gene: TRBD2
abundance: .

CDR3aa: CAISGGQANTEAFF
CDR3nt: TGTGCCATCAGTGGGGGGCAAGCGAACACTGAAGCTTTCTTT
j_gene: TRBJ1-1
v_gene: TRBV10-3
len: 14
d_gene: .
abundance: .

CDR3aa: CASSYSLASGRDEQFF
CDR3nt: TGTGCCAGCAGTTACTCGTTGGCTAGCGGGAGAGATGAGCAGTTCTTC
j_gene: TRBJ2-1
v_gene: TRBV6-2/TRBV6-3
len: 16
d_gene: TRBD2
abundance: once

CDR3aa: CASSPGGVNSGANVLTF
CDR3nt: TGTGCCAGCAGCCCGGGAGGGGTTAACTCTGGGGCCAACGTCCTGACTTTC
j_gene: TRBJ2-6
v_gene: TRBV7-3
len: 17
d_gene: TRBD2
abundance: .

CDR3aa: CASSRQGGGGSEAFF
CDR3nt: TGTGCCAGCAGCCGCCAGGGCGGGGGAGGGAGTGAAGCTTTCTTT
j_gene: TRBJ1-1
v_gene: TRBV4-2
len: 15
d_gene: .
abundance: .

CDR3aa: CSASSVLATGELFF
CDR3nt: TGCAGTGCTAGTTCGGTACTAGCGACCGGGGAGCTGTTTTTT
j_gene: TRBJ2-2
v_gene: TRBV20-1
len: 14
d_gene: TRBD2
abundance: many

CDR3aa: CASSPEPGLGNAGNTIYF
CDR3nt: TGTGCCAGCAGCCCGGAACCGGGTCTGGGTAATGCTGGAAACACCATATATTTT
j_gene: TRBJ1-3
v_gene: TRBV2
len: 18
d_gene: .
abundance: .

CDR3aa: CASSLARSGRASEQYF
CDR3nt: TGTGCCAGCAGCTTAGCGAGGAGCGGGAGGGCGTCGGAGCAGTACTTC
j_gene: TRBJ2-7
v_gene: TRBV7-2
len: 16
d_gene: TRBD2
abundance: .

CDR3aa: CASSPRAGNTEAFF
CDR3nt: TGTGCCAGCTCCCCCCGTGCGGGGAACACTGAAGCTTTCTTT
j_gene: TRBJ1-1
v_gene: TRBV18
len: 14
d_gene: .
abundance: .

CDR3aa: CASSSTGTVDEQYF
CDR3nt: TGTGCCAGCAGCTCAACCGGGACAGTGGACGAGCAGTACTTC
j_gene: TRBJ2-7
v_gene: TRBV7-3
len: 14
d_gene: TRBD1
abundance: .

CDR3aa: CASSSSAGELFF
CDR3nt: TGTGCCAGCAGTTCTAGCGCGGGGGAGCTGTTTTTT
j_gene: TRBJ2-2
v_gene: TRBV12-3/TRBV12-4
len: 12
d_gene: .
abundance: once

CDR3aa: CASSHNTGAVNEQFF
CDR3nt: TGTGCCAGCAGCCACAATACTGGAGCCGTCAATGAGCAGTTCTTC
j_gene: TRBJ2-1
v_gene: TRBV7-3
len: 15
d_gene: .
abundance: .

CDR3aa: CATRKQTDSGNTIYF
CDR3nt: TGTGCCACCAGAAAACAAACAGACTCTGGAAACACCATATATTTT
j_gene: TRBJ1-3
v_gene: TRBV24-1
len: 15
d_gene: .
abundance: .

CDR3aa: CASSLVLGLTDTQYF
CDR3nt: TGTGCCAGCAGCTTAGTATTGGGGCTCACAGATACGCAGTATTTT
j_gene: TRBJ2-3
v_gene: TRBV7-6
len: 15
d_gene: .
abundance: .

CDR3aa: CASSGRDSPSSQYF
CDR3nt: TGTGCCAGCAGCGGCCGGGACTCTCCCTCCTCGCAGTACTTC
j_gene: TRBJ2-7
v_gene: TRBV5-8
len: 14
d_gene: .
abundance: once

CDR3aa: CASSLGIAGGSDTQYF
CDR3nt: TGTGCCAGCAGCTTAGGAATAGCGGGAGGCTCAGATACGCAGTATTTT
j_gene: TRBJ2-3
v_gene: TRBV11-3
len: 16
d_gene: TRBD2
abundance: .

CDR3aa: CASSSTGQGNEQFF
CDR3nt: TGTGCCAGCAGTTCTACCGGGCAGGGAAATGAGCAGTTCTTC
j_gene: TRBJ2-1
v_gene: TRBV27
len: 14
d_gene: .
abundance: .

CDR3aa: CATSPTTAVAGVTGELFF
CDR3nt: TGTGCCACCAGTCCTACGACGGCGGTAGCGGGAGTCACCGGGGAGCTGTTTTTT
j_gene: TRBJ2-2
v_gene: TRBV24-1
len: 18
d_gene: TRBD2
abundance: .

CDR3aa: CASSPDRGDTGELFF
CDR3nt: TGTGCCAGCAGCCCTGACAGGGGGGACACCGGGGAGCTGTTTTTT
j_gene: TRBJ2-2
v_gene: TRBV11-3
len: 15
d_gene: TRBD1
abundance: .

CDR3aa: CASSRQDTQYF
CDR3nt: TGTGCCAGTAGTAGGCAAGATACGCAGTATTTT
j_gene: TRBJ2-3
v_gene: TRBV19
len: 11
d_gene: .
abundance: .